The 7 T cell receptor beta chains reported below all come from one sample, sequenced in a study of glioma-infiltrating T cells. Amplification of TCR alpha and beta CDR3 regions from RNA used iRepertoire nested multiplex PCR. TCRdb recomputed calls from the multiplex PCR reads with MiXCR, one row per CDR3 protein. This sample yields over 80,000 distinct CDR3 sequences, of which roughly 40% are seen a single time; under 40% belongs to the top ten. Sequenced input: glioma tissue, nonneoplastic brain tissue, or PBMCs (not recorded which). Every receptor here comes from a human donor with low-grade glioma or glioblastoma, undergoing nonglioma brain surgery, or in good health (not recorded which).

The rearrangement joins TRBV9 to TRBJ1-1; D perhaps matches TRBD1 (6 bases). Germline loops: CDR1 SGDLS, CDR2 YYNGEE. This CDR3 spans 15 amino acids. V was cut by 4 bases and J by 5 bases, with 18 bases left in between. As DNA, the CDR3 is TGTGCCAGCAGCTTAGGGGGGGCGCTGAGGACTGAAGCTTTCTTT. Amino acid sequence: CASSLGGALRTEAFF.

This clonotype has at least ten counts. V and J are TRBV19 and TRBJ1-5; D remains unclear. Trimming shortened V by 7 bases and J by 1 base, and 11 bases separated the two germline ends. Germline V gene data show CDR1 as LNHDA and CDR2 as SQIVND (reference sequence). The CDR3 consists of 14 residues. The CDR3: CASTLKPSNQPQHF. The DNA of the CDR3 is TGTGCCAGTACCCTAAAACCAAGCAATCAGCCCCAGCATTTT.

This clonotype was recorded many times. The CDR3 DNA is TGCGCCAGCCGTCCGTGGACGGTATACAATGAGCAGTTCTTC. Translating gives CASRPWTVYNEQFF. The rearrangement links TRBV5-1 to TRBJ2-1; D is unresolved. Germline V CDR1 and CDR2: SGHRS, YFSETQ. Trimming removed 7 bases from V and 4 bases from J, with 15 bases in between. The CDR3 consists of 14 residues.

This chain connects TRBV5-1 to TRBJ2-3; TRBD2 matches at 12 bases. V was clipped by 5 bases and J by 4 bases; unmatched bases: 11. The CDR3 covers 17 residues. Germline CDR1 reads SGHRS; CDR2 reads YFSETQ. CDR3 sequence reads: CASRAINRLAGADTQYF. In DNA, the CDR3 is TGCGCCAGCAGAGCCATTAACCGACTAGCGGGGGCAGATACGCAGTATTTT.

Notes on this clonotype: At one boundary the junction diverges from the germline segment, which might be a read error. The chain is built from TRBV4-1 and TRBJ1-3, with 7 bases aligning to TRBD1. Germline V gene lookup returns CDR1 MGHRA and CDR2 YSYEKL. This CDR3 is 16 amino acids long. The chain's CDR3 is CASGLQGHYSGNTLYF. The CDR3 DNA sequence: TGCGCCAGCGGCCTACAGGGGCACTACTCTGGAAACACCTTATATTTT.

The J gene is TRBJ2-7, the V gene TRBV20-1; weak D call: TRBD1 (6 bases). The CDR3 contains 15 residues. The germline V gene has CDR1 DFQATT and CDR2 SNEGSKA (reference sequence). V was shortened by 5 bases and J by 5 bases, with 22 bases between the two germline ends. The CDR3 DNA follows: TGCAGTGCTGCCCCCGCCGACAGGCTAAGCCACGAGCAGTACTTC. Its protein product is CSAAPADRLSHEQYF.

As for this clonotype: A much larger clonotype is one base distant, so this may be a read error. The chain is built from TRBV18 and TRBJ1-6; D is undetermined. The germline gives CDR1 KGHSH, CDR2 LQKENI. This CDR3 region has 13 residues. CDR3 sequence (DNA): TGTGCCAGCTCACCAGACCTGAACTCACCCCCCCACTTT. It yields the protein CASSPDLNSPPHF.